The clone carrying this T cell receptor (beta chain) occurred many times. RNA transcripts served as the template for amplifying TCR beta CDR3 regions. With the HTBI primer set, the TCR CDR3 went through a first round of RT-PCR. TCRdb re-derived calls from the multiplex PCR reads in MiXCR, one entry per CDR3 protein. The sample shows about 350,000 distinct CDR3 sequences, approximately 14% of them seen only once. This sample was included in a study of T cells in Graves' hyperthyroidism and ophthalmopathy. Trimming at V came to 3 bases and at J to 3 bases, leaving 8 bases not matched to a gene. The germline CDR1 and CDR2 sequences are DFQATT and SNEGSKA (reference sequence). The CDR3 length is 16 residues.

The source material was blood. This chain uses TRBV20-1 with TRBJ2-7; TRBD2 aligns across 13 bases. This clonotype originated in a woman in her twenties or thirties with Graves' hyperthyroidism. CDR3 residues: CSARGPRLAGGYEQYF. CDR3 DNA sequence: TGCAGTGCTAGGGGCCCTCGACTAGCGGGAGGCTACGAGCAGTACTTC.